The present T cell receptor (beta chain) was sequenced within a study of T cell repertoires in cytomegalovirus infection. The overall study: HLA-B-restricted CMV epitopes that are well studied, plus recently identified HLA-C-restricted ones, were used by the study. CMV infection and matching HLA type were both indicated by public TCR beta signatures.

Overall study results and limits: Carriers of CMV plus the relevant HLA were identified by cumulative public TCR beta family frequency.

A remark on this clonotype: Its specificity is not known.

MiXCR, run by TCRdb on the reads, gives a single entry per CDR3 protein. The sample gives about 140,000 distinct CDR3 sequences, roughly 32% of which show up once; about 50% is in the top ten. Trimming shortened V by 0 bases and J by 10 bases, and 16 bases separated the two germline ends. Germline CDR1 LGHNA, CDR2 YNFKEQ. The CDR3 is 16 amino acids. This chain connects TRBV4-2 to TRBJ1-6; D is unclear. This TCR was recovered from a human donor in good health (CMV status not recorded). Some clones in this sample may be carry-over from other donors' samples. This specimen was CD8+ T cells from cultured PBMCs, taken from culture after CMV antigen stimulation. The CDR3 loop reads CASSQDSALRLSPLHF. The CDR3 DNA reads as TGTGCCAGCAGCCAAGATTCGGCCCTTCGTCTATCACCCCTCCACTTT.